The rows below give T cell receptor beta chains drawn from one sample of a study of human T cells and chemical hapten exposure. TCRdb independently ran MiXCR on the RACE reads; one entry per CDR3 protein. The data show 95,000 to 150,000 distinct CDR3 sequences, around 11% seen once. Sequencing was performed on whole blood, taken in connection with sensitization to the hapten diphenylcyclopropenone (DPC). Every receptor here comes from a woman aged 50 to 60 with alopecia areata. Some clones in this sample may be carry-over from other donors' samples. CDR3s include the opening cysteine and the closing phenylalanine or tryptophan. The D gene is left open where the match is weak. Only some rows state a clone size, as once, few, many or a class for expanded clones.

abundance: few; d_gene: -; j_gene: TRBJ1-2; v_gene: TRBV12-3/TRBV12-4; CDR3aa: CASSSSEGYGYTF; CDR3nt: TGTGCCAGCAGTTCCTCTGAGGGTTACGGCTACACCTTC
abundance: -; d_gene: -; j_gene: TRBJ2-1; v_gene: TRBV20-1; CDR3aa: CSAREGYNEQFF; CDR3nt: TGCAGTGCTAGAGAAGGATACAATGAGCAGTTCTTC
abundance: few; d_gene: -; j_gene: TRBJ2-3; v_gene: TRBV7-2; CDR3aa: CASSLRESDTQYF; CDR3nt: TGTGCCAGCAGCTTACGGGAGTCGGATACGCAGTATTTT
abundance: -; d_gene: -; j_gene: TRBJ2-2; v_gene: TRBV7-2; CDR3aa: CASSLVGGELFF; CDR3nt: TGTGCCAGCAGCTTAGTTGGCGGGGAGCTGTTTTTT
abundance: -; d_gene: -; j_gene: TRBJ1-5; v_gene: TRBV6-1; CDR3aa: CASSERVSNQPQHF; CDR3nt: TGTGCCAGCAGTGAAAGGGTCTCGAATCAGCCCCAGCATTTT
abundance: few; d_gene: -; j_gene: TRBJ2-4; v_gene: TRBV2; CDR3aa: CASSESGSVKNIQYF; CDR3nt: TGTGCCAGCAGTGAATCAGGCTCCGTAAAAAACATTCAGTACTTC
abundance: many; d_gene: -; j_gene: TRBJ1-6; v_gene: TRBV10-2; CDR3aa: CAISWSPLHF; CDR3nt: TGCGCCATCTCCTGGTCACCCCTCCACTTT
abundance: many; d_gene: -; j_gene: TRBJ2-3; v_gene: TRBV28; CDR3aa: CASSGSMTDTQYF; CDR3nt: TGTGCCAGCAGCGGGAGTATGACAGATACGCAGTATTTT
abundance: few; d_gene: -; j_gene: TRBJ1-1; v_gene: TRBV7-8; CDR3aa: CASTIVVGRLVTPNTEAFF; CDR3nt: TGTGCCAGCACTATAGTTGTGGGCAGGTTAGTCACCCCGAACACTGAAGCTTTCTTT
abundance: -; d_gene: TRBD1; j_gene: TRBJ2-2; v_gene: TRBV6-5; CDR3aa: CASSSTGLNTGELFF; CDR3nt: TGTGCCAGCAGTTCGACAGGGTTGAACACCGGGGAGCTGTTTTTT
abundance: few; d_gene: -; j_gene: TRBJ2-7; v_gene: TRBV5-1; CDR3aa: CASSLEGRGLINEQYF; CDR3nt: TGCGCCAGCAGCTTGGAAGGGCGGGGGCTGATCAACGAGCAGTACTTC
abundance: -; d_gene: -; j_gene: TRBJ1-1; v_gene: TRBV10-3; CDR3aa: CAISGNLRAEAFF; CDR3nt: TGTGCCATCAGCGGGAATTTAAGGGCTGAAGCTTTCTTT
abundance: -; d_gene: -; j_gene: TRBJ2-7; v_gene: TRBV24-1; CDR3aa: CAKKHRRTYEQYF; CDR3nt: TGTGCCAAAAAGCACAGGAGAACCTACGAGCAGTACTTC
abundance: -; d_gene: TRBD1; j_gene: TRBJ1-5; v_gene: TRBV7-8; CDR3aa: CASSVNRGNQPQHF; CDR3nt: TGTGCCAGCAGCGTCAACAGGGGGAATCAGCCCCAGCATTTT
abundance: few; d_gene: -; j_gene: TRBJ2-7; v_gene: TRBV5-1; CDR3aa: CASSPEDVYEQYF; CDR3nt: TGCGCCAGCAGCCCCGAGGATGTCTACGAGCAGTACTTC
abundance: -; d_gene: -; j_gene: TRBJ1-1; v_gene: TRBV29-1; CDR3aa: CSVSQHTEAFF; CDR3nt: TGCAGCGTCTCTCAGCACACTGAAGCTTTCTTT
abundance: few; d_gene: TRBD1; j_gene: TRBJ1-5; v_gene: TRBV9; CDR3aa: CASSVGDRHQPQHF; CDR3nt: TGTGCCAGCAGCGTAGGGGACAGGCATCAGCCCCAGCATTTT
abundance: -; d_gene: TRBD2; j_gene: TRBJ2-3; v_gene: TRBV20-1; CDR3aa: CSATLAGVGTDTQYF; CDR3nt: TGCAGTGCAACCCTAGCGGGAGTGGGCACAGATACGCAGTATTTT
abundance: few; d_gene: TRBD1; j_gene: TRBJ1-4; v_gene: TRBV12-3/TRBV12-4; CDR3aa: CASRTGGTNEKLFF; CDR3nt: TGTGCCAGCAGGACAGGGGGAACTAATGAAAAACTGTTTTTT
abundance: -; d_gene: -; j_gene: TRBJ1-5; v_gene: TRBV2; CDR3aa: CASRRDPRPQHF; CDR3nt: TGTGCCAGCAGGAGGGATCCGAGGCCCCAGCATTTT
abundance: -; d_gene: TRBD2; j_gene: TRBJ2-1; v_gene: TRBV12-3/TRBV12-4; CDR3aa: CASRPPAGGPYNEQFF; CDR3nt: TGTGCCAGCAGACCCCCAGCGGGGGGCCCATACAATGAGCAGTTCTTC
abundance: -; d_gene: TRBD2; j_gene: TRBJ2-3; v_gene: TRBV7-2; CDR3aa: CASSSTSGTLDTQYF; CDR3nt: TGTGCCAGCAGCTCGACTAGCGGGACACTAGATACGCAGTATTTT
abundance: many; d_gene: -; j_gene: TRBJ2-1; v_gene: TRBV4-3; CDR3aa: CASSQDRVSSYNEQFF; CDR3nt: TGCGCCAGCAGCCAAGATCGGGTTAGCTCCTACAATGAGCAGTTCTTC
abundance: few; d_gene: -; j_gene: TRBJ1-6; v_gene: TRBV3-1; CDR3aa: CASSQEARSPLHF; CDR3nt: TGTGCCAGCAGCCAAGAGGCCCGTTCACCCCTCCACTTT
abundance: many; d_gene: -; j_gene: TRBJ2-7; v_gene: TRBV29-1; CDR3aa: CSVGDSDRRQYF; CDR3nt: TGCAGCGTAGGAGACAGTGATCGTCGGCAGTACTTC
abundance: few; d_gene: TRBD1; j_gene: TRBJ1-5; v_gene: TRBV2; CDR3aa: CASGVRDRGGNQPQHF; CDR3nt: TGTGCCAGCGGGGTTAGGGACAGGGGGGGGAATCAGCCCCAGCATTTT
abundance: many; d_gene: TRBD1; j_gene: TRBJ2-1; v_gene: TRBV7-9; CDR3aa: CASSGEWLGDSAYNEQFF; CDR3nt: TGTGCCAGCAGCGGGGAGTGGTTAGGGGACAGTGCCTACAATGAGCAGTTCTTC
abundance: few; d_gene: TRBD1; j_gene: TRBJ1-1; v_gene: TRBV12-3/TRBV12-4; CDR3aa: CASSQRQGVLVAFF; CDR3nt: TGTGCCAGCAGCCAGAGACAGGGAGTACTGGTGGCTTTCTTT
abundance: many; d_gene: -; j_gene: TRBJ1-5; v_gene: TRBV6-1; CDR3aa: CASTFVDSGNQPQHF; CDR3nt: TGTGCCAGCACCTTCGTGGATTCTGGCAATCAGCCCCAGCATTTT
abundance: few; d_gene: -; j_gene: TRBJ2-1; v_gene: TRBV7-2; CDR3aa: CASSLGGYEQFF; CDR3nt: TGTGCCAGCAGCTTGGGAGGATATGAGCAGTTCTTC
abundance: few; d_gene: -; j_gene: TRBJ2-6; v_gene: TRBV18; CDR3aa: CASSPISDPYSGANVLTF; CDR3nt: TGTGCCAGCTCACCAATTTCAGATCCGTACTCTGGGGCCAACGTCCTGACTTTC
abundance: few; d_gene: -; j_gene: TRBJ1-6; v_gene: TRBV4-1; CDR3aa: CASSQESDTWGNSPLHF; CDR3nt: TGCGCCAGCAGCCAAGAATCCGACACCTGGGGTAATTCACCCCTCCACTTT
abundance: -; d_gene: -; j_gene: TRBJ2-3; v_gene: TRBV28; CDR3aa: CASRGRGGDTQYF; CDR3nt: TGTGCCAGCAGGGGCAGGGGAGGAGATACGCAGTATTTT
abundance: few; d_gene: TRBD2; j_gene: TRBJ2-1; v_gene: TRBV27; CDR3aa: CASSLSPGLGEQFF; CDR3nt: TGTGCCAGCAGTTTATCCCCCGGACTAGGGGAGCAGTTCTTC
abundance: -; d_gene: -; j_gene: TRBJ2-7; v_gene: TRBV7-9; CDR3aa: CASSSGGGPYEQYF; CDR3nt: TGTGCCAGCAGCTCCGGCGGGGGCCCCTACGAGCAGTACTTC
abundance: few; d_gene: TRBD2; j_gene: TRBJ2-7; v_gene: TRBV29-1; CDR3aa: CSVEDWVAGGYEQYF; CDR3nt: TGCAGCGTTGAAGATTGGGTAGCGGGAGGCTACGAGCAGTACTTC
abundance: -; d_gene: -; j_gene: TRBJ1-4; v_gene: TRBV5-4; CDR3aa: CASSLGVTNEKLFF; CDR3nt: TGTGCCAGCAGCTTGGGAGTAACTAATGAAAAACTGTTTTTT
abundance: few; d_gene: TRBD1; j_gene: TRBJ1-1; v_gene: TRBV29-1; CDR3aa: CSVFQGAEAFF; CDR3nt: TGCAGCGTCTTCCAGGGGGCTGAAGCTTTCTTT
abundance: many; d_gene: TRBD2; j_gene: TRBJ2-3; v_gene: TRBV20-1; CDR3aa: CSARREGRGDTQYF; CDR3nt: TGCAGTGCTAGAAGGGAGGGCCGAGGAGATACGCAGTATTTT
abundance: few; d_gene: TRBD1; j_gene: TRBJ2-1; v_gene: TRBV24-1; CDR3aa: CATSDQATGAMDEQFF; CDR3nt: TGTGCCACCAGTGATCAGGCTACAGGGGCAATGGATGAGCAGTTCTTC
abundance: few; d_gene: -; j_gene: TRBJ1-4; v_gene: TRBV12-3/TRBV12-4; CDR3aa: CASSLSRMNEKLFF; CDR3nt: TGTGCCAGCAGTTTGAGTCGTATGAATGAAAAACTGTTTTTT
abundance: -; d_gene: -; j_gene: TRBJ1-1; v_gene: TRBV7-8; CDR3aa: CASSLVRGDAFF; CDR3nt: TGTGCCAGCAGCTTAGTTCGGGGAGATGCTTTCTTT